This T cell receptor (beta chain) was documented in a study of control samples from healthy donors and cancer patients. Assay used: immunoSEQ multiplex PCR; TCRdb lists only in-frame clones, some missing. Counted here are 100,000 to 150,000 clones, around 86% occurring once; the ten biggest clones make up around 9.4%. CDR3 length equals 17 residues. The V and J ends lost 9 bases and 0 bases, in that order; junction bases with no gene match: 12. CDR1 and CDR2 (germline): KGHDR, SFDVKD. The source material was blood. The clonotype originates from a man aged 35 to 55 in good health. This chain uses TRBV24-1 with TRBJ1-1; the match to TRBD1 covers 10 bases. The CDR3 loop reads CATRKGQGKGMNTEAFF. The CDR3 DNA reads as TGTGCCACCCGAAAGGGACAGGGGAAGGGCATGAACACTGAAGCTTTCTTT.